The 2 T cell receptor beta chains listed next were all sequenced from one sample in a study of tumor and adjacent non-tumor tissue in lung cancer. Three rounds of nested PCR, following a modified ARM-PCR protocol, produced the TCRbeta library. TCRdb recomputed calls from the multiplex PCR reads with MiXCR, one row per CDR3 protein. Found here are some 120,000 distinct CDR3 sequences, approximately 66% of them singletons; the top ten hold roughly 13%. RNA was extracted from bulk tissue without any cell sorting. Sequencing used lung tumor tissue. The receptors stem from a man aged 25 to 40 with non-small cell lung cancer.

Worth noting for this clonotype: The junction does not match germline at one end; this may be a read error. V and J are TRBV5-5 and TRBJ1-1, with D maybe TRBD1 (6 bases). The length of the CDR3 is 16 residues. Germline CDR1 SGHKS, CDR2 YYEKEE (reference sequence). CDR3 coding DNA: TGTGCCAACAGCTTGGGGGCAGGGTTTATGGACACTGAAGCTTTCTTT. This translates into CANSLGAGFMDTEAFF.

The chain joins TRBV5-4 to TRBJ2-1; D perhaps matches TRBD1 (6 bases). V lost 4 bases and J lost 4, with 15 bases in between. CDR1 SGHNT and CDR2 YYREEE come from the germline V gene (reference sequence). The CDR3 totals 15 residues. The CDR3 DNA reads TGTGCCAGCAGCCTGGCCAGGACAGTTTACAATGAGCAGTTCTTC. Amino acid sequence: CASSLARTVYNEQFF.